The clone carrying this TCR beta chain was observed many times. Its antigen is not known. The CDR3 is 16 residues long. Germline V gives CDR1 SGHAT, CDR2 FQNNGV. J lost 2 bases, V lost 5 bases, and 7 bases had no gene match. Time point in this sample: newly diagnosed GD, antithyroid drugs for less than 3 months. RNA isolated from PBMCs was used to make the TCR library. This record comes from a study of regulatory T cells in long-lasting Graves disease. Overall study results and limits: In persistent patients, shared public clonotypes (around 2,500) outnumbered those in new patients (about 890). There were preferences for TRBV28, TRBJ1-2 and TRBJ2-5 in persistent disease.

According to the study, TCR beta libraries were built with iRepertoire HTBI primers and CDR3-region Arm-PCR. Via MiXCR, TCRdb re-called the multiplex PCR reads, giving one row per CDR3 protein. The sample shows 350,000 to 450,000 distinct CDR3 sequences, around 15% of them seen only once. This same sample was also taken into another study, of T cells in Graves' hyperthyroidism and ophthalmopathy.

The sequencing here drew on peripheral blood mononuclear cells (PBMCs), taken at new diagnosis, from a patient treated with antithyroid drugs. This TCR was sampled from a man aged 35 to 55 with Graves disease. This chain uses TRBV11-2 with TRBJ2-5; 11 bases line up with TRBD2. As DNA, the CDR3 is TGTGCCAGCAGCCTTAGGACTAGCGGGTTTCAAGAGACCCAGTACTTC. This translates into CASSLRTSGFQETQYF.